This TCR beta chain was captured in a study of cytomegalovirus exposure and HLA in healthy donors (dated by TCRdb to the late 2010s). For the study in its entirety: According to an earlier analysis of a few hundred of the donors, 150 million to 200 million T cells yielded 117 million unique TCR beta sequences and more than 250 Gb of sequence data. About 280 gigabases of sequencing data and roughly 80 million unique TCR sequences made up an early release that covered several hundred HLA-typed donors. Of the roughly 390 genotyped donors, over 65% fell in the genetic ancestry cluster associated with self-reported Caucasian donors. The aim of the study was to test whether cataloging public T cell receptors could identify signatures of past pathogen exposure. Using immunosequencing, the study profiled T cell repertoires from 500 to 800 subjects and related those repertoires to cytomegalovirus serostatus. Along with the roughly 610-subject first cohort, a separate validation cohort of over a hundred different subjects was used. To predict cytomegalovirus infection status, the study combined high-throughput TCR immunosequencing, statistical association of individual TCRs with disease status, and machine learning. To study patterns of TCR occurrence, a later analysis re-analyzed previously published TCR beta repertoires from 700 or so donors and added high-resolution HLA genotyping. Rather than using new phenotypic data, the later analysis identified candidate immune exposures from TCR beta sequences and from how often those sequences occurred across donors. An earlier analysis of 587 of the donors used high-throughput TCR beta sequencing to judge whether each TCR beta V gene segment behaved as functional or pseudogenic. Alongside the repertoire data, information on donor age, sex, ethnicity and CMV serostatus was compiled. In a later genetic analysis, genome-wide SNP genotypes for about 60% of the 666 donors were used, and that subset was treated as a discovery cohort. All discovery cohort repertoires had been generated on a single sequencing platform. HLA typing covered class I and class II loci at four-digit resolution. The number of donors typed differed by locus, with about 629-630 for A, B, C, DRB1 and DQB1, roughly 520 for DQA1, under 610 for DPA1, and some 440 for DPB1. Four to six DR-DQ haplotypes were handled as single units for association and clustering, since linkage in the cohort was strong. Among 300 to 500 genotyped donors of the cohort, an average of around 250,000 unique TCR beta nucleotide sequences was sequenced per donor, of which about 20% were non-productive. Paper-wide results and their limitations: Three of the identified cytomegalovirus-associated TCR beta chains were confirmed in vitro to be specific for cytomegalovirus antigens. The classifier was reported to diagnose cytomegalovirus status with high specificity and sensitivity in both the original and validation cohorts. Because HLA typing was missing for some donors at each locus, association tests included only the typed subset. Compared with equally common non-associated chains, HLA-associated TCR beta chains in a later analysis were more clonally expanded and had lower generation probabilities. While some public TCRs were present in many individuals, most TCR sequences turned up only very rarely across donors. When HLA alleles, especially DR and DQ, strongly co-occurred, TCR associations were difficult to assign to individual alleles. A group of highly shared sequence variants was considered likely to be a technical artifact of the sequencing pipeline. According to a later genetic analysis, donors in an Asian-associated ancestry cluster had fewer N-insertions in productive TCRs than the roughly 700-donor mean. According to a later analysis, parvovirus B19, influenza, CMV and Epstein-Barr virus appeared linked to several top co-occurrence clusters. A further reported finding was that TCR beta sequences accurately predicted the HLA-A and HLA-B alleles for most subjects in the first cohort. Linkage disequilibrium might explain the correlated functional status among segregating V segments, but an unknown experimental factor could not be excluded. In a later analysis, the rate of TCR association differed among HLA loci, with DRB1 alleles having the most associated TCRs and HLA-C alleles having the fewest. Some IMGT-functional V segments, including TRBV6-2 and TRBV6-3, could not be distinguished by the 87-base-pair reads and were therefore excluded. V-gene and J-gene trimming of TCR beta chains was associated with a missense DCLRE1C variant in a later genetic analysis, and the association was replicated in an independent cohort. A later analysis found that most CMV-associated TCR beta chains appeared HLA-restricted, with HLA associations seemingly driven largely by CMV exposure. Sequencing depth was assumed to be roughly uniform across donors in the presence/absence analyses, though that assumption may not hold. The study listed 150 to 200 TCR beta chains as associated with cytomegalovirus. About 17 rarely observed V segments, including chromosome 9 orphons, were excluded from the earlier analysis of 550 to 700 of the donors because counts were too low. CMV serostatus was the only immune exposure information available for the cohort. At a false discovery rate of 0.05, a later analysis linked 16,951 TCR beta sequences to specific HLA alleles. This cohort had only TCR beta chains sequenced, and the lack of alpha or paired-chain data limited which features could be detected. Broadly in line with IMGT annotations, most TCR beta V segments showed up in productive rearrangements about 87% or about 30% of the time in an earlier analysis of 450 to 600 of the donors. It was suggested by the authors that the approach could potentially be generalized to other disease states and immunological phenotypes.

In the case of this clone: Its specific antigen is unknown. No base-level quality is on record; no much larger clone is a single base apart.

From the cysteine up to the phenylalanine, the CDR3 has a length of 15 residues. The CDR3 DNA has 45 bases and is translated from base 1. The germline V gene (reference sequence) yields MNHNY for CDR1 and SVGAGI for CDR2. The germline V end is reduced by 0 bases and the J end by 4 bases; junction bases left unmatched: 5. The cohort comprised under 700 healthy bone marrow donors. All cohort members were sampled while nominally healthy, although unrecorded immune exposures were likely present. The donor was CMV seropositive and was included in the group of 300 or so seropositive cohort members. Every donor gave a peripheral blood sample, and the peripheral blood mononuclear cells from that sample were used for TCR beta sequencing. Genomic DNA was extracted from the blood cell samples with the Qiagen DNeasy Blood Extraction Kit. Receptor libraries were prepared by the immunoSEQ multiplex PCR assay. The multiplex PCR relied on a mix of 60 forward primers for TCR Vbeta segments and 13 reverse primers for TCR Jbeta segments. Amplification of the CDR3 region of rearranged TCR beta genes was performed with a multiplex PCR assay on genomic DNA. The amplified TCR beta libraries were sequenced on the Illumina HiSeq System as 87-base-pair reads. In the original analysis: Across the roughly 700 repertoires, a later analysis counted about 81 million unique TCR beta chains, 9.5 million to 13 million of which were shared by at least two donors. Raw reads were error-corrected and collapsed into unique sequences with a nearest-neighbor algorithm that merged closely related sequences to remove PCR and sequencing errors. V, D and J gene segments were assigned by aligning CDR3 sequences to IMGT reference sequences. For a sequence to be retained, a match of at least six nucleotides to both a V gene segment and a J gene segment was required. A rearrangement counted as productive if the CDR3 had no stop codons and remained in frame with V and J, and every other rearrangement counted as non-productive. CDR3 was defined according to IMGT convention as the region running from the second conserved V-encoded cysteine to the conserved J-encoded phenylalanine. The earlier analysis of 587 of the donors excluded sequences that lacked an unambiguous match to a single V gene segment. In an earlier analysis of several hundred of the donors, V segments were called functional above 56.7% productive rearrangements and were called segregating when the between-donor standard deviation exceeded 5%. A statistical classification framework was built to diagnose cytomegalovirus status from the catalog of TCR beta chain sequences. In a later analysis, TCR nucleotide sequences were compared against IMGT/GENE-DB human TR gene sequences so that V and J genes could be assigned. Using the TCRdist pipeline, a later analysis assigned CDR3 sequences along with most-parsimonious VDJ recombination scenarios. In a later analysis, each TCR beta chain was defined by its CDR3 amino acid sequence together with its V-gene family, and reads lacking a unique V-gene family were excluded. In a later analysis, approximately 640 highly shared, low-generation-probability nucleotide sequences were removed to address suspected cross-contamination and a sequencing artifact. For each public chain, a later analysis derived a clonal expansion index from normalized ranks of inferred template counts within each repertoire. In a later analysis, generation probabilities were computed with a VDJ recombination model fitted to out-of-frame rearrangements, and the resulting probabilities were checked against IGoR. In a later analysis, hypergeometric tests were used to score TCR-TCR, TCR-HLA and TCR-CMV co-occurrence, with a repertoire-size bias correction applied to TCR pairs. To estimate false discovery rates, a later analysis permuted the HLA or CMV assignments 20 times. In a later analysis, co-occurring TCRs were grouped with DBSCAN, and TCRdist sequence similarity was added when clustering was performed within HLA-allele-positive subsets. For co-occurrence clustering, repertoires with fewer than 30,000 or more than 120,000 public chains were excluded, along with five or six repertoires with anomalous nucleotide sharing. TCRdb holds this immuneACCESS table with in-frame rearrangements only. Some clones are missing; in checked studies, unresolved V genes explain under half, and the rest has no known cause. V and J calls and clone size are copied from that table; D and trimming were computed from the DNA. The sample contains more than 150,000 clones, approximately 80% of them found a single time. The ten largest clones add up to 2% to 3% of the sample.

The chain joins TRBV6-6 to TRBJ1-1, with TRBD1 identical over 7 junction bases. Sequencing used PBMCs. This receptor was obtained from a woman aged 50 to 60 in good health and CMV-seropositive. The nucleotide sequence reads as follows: TGTGCCAGCAGTTACTCGATCCAGGGGGTCACTGAAGCTTTCTTT. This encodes CASSYSIQGVTEAFF.